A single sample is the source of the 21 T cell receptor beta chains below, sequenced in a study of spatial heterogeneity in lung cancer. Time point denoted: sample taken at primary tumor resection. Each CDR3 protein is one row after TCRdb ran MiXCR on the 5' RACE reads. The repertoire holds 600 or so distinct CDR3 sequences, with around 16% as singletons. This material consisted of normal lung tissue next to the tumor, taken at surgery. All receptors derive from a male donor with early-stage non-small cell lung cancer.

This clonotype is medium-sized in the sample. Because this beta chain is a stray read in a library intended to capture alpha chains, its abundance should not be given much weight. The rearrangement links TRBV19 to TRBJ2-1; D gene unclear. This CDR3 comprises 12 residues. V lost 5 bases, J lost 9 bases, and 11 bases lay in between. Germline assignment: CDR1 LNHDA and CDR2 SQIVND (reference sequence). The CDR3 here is CASSPSSIEQFF. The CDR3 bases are TGTGCCAGTAGTCCCAGTTCTATTGAGCAGTTCTTC. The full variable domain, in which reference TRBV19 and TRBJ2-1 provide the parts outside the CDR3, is DGGITQSPKYLFRKEGQNVTLSCEQNLNHDAMYWYRQDPGQGLRLIYYSQIVNDFQKGDIAEGYSVSREKKESFPLTVTSAQKNPTAFYLCASSPSSIEQFFGPGTRLTVL.

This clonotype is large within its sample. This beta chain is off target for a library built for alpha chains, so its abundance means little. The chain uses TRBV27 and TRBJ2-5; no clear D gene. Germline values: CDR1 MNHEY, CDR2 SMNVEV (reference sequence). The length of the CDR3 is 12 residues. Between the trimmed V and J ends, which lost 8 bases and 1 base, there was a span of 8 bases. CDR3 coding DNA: TGTGCCAGCTGGCAATTCCAAGAGACCCAGTACTTC. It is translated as CASWQFQETQYF.

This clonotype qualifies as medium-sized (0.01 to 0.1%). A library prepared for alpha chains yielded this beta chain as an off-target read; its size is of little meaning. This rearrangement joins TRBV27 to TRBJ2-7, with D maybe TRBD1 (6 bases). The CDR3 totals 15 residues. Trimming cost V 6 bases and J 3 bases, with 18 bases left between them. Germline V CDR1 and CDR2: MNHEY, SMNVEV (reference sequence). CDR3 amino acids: CASRPWTASFYEQYF. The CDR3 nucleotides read TGTGCCAGCAGGCCTTGGACAGCTTCCTTCTACGAGCAGTACTTC.

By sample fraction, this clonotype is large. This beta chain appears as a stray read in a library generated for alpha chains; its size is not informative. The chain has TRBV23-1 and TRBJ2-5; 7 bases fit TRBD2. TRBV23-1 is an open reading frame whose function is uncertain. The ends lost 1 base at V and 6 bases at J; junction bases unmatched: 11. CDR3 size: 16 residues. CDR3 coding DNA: TGCGCCAGCAGTCAATTCTGGGGGAGGGCCACGAAGACCCAGTACTTC. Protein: CASSQFWGRATKTQYF.

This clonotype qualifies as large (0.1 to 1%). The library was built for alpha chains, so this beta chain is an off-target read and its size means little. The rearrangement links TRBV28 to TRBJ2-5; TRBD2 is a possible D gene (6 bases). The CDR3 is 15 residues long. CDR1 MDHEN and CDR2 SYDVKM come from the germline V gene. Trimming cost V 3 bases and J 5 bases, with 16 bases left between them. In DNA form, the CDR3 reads TGTGCCAGCAGTTTTGAGAGGAGGGAATGGGAGACCCAGTACTTC. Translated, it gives CASSFERREWETQYF.

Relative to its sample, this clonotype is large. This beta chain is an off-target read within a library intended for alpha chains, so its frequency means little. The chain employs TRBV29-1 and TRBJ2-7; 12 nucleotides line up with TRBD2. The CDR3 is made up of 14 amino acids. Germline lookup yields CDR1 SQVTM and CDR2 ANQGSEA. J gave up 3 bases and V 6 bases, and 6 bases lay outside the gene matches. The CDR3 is CSVDGLAGRYEQYF. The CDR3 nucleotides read TGCAGCGTAGACGGACTAGCGGGACGCTACGAGCAGTACTTC.

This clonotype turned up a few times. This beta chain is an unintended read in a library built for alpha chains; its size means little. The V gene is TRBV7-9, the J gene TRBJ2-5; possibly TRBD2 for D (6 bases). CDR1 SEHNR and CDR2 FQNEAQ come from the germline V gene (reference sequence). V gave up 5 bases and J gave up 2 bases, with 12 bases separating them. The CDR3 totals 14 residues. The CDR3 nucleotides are TGTGCCAGCAGCCCATGGGGACTTCAAGAGACCCAGTACTTC. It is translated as CASSPWGLQETQYF.

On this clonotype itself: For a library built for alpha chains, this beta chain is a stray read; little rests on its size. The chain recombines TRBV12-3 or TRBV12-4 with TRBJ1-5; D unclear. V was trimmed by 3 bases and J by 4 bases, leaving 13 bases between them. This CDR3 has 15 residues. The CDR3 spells CASSFGQAGNQPQHF. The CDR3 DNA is TGTGCCAGCAGTTTTGGCCAGGCGGGGAATCAGCCCCAGCATTTT.

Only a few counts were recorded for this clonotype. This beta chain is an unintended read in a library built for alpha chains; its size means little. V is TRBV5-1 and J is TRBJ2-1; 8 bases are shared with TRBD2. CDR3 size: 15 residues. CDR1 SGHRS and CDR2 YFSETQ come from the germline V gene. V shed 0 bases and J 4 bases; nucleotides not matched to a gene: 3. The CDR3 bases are TGCGCCAGCAGCTTGGGGTCTAGCGGGTACAATGAGCAGTTCTTC. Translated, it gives CASSLGSSGYNEQFF.

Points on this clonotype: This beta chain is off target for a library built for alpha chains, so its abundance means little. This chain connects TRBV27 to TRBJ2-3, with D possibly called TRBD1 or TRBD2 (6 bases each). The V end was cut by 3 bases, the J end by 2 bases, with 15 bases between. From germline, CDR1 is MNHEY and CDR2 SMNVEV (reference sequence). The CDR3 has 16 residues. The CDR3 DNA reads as TGTGCCAGCAGTTTTAGGGGGGAGCGGGTCACAGATACGCAGTATTTT. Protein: CASSFRGERVTDTQYF.

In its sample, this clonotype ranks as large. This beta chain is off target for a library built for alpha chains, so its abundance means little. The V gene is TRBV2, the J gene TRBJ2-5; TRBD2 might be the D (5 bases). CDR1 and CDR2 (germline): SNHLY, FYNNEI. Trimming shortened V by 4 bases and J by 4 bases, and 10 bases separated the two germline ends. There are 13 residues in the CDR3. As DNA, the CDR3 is TGTGCCAGCAGTGTCGAGGGAGCAGAGACCCAGTACTTC. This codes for CASSVEGAETQYF.

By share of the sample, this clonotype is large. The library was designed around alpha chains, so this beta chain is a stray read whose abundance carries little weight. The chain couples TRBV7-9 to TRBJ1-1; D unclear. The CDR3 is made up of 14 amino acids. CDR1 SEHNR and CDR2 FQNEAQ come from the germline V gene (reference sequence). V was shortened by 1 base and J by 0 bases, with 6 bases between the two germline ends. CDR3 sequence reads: CASSLGGMNTEAFF. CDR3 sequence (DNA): TGTGCCAGCAGCTTAGGAGGGATGAACACTGAAGCTTTCTTT.

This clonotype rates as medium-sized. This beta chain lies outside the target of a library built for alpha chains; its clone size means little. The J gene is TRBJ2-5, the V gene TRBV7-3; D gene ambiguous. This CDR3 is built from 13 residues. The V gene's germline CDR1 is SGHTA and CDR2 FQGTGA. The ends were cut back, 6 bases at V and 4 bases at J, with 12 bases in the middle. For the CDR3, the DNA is TGTGCCAGCAGTCCAGAAGGGTTAGAGACCCAGTACTTC. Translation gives CASSPEGLETQYF. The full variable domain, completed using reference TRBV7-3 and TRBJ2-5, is GAGVSQTPSNKVTEKGKYVELRCDPISGHTALYWYRQSLGQGPEFLIYFQGTGAADDSGLPNDRFFAVRPEGSVSTLKIQRTERGDSAVYLCASSPEGLETQYFGPGTRLLVL.

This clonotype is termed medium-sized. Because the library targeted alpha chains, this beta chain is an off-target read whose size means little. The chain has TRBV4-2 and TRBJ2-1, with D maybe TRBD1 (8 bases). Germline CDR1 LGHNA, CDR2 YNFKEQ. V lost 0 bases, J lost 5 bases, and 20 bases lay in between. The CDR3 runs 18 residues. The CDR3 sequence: CASSQDFQGASGHNEQFF. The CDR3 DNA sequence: TGTGCCAGCAGCCAAGACTTTCAGGGGGCTAGCGGACACAATGAGCAGTTCTTC.

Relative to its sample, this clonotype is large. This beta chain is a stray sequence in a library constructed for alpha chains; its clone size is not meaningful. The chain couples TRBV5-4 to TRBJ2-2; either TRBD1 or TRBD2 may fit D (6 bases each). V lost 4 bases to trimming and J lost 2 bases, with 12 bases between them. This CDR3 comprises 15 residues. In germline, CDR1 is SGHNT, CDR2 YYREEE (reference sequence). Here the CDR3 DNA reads TGTGCCAGCAGCCGTGGGGGGCTCAACACCGGGGAGCTGTTTTTT. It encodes CASSRGGLNTGELFF.

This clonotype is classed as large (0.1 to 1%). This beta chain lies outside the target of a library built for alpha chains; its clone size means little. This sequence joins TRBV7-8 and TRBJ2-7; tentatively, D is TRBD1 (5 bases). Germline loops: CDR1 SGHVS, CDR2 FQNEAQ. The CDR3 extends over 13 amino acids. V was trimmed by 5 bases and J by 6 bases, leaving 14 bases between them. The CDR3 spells CASSTIRAGEQYF. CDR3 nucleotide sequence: TGTGCCAGCAGCACTATCAGGGCTGGCGAGCAGTACTTC. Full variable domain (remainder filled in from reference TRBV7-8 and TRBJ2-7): GAGVSQSPRYKVAKRGQDVALRCDPISGHVSLFWYQQALGQGPEFLTYFQNEAQLDKSGLPSDRFFAERPEGSVSTLKIQRTQQEDSAVYLCASSTIRAGEQYFGPGTRLTVT.

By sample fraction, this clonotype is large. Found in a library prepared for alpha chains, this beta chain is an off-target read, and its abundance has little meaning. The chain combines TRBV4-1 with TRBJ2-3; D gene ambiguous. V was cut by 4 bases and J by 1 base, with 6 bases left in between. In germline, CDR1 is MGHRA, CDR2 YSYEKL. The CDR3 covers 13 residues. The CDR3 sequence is CASSPIGTDTQYF. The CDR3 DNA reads TGCGCCAGCAGCCCGATCGGCACAGATACGCAGTATTTT.

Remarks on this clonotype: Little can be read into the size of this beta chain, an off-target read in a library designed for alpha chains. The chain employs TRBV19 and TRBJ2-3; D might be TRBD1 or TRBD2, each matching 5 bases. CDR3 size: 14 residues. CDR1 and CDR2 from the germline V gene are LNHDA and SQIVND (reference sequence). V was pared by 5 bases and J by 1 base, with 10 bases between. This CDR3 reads CASSQQGGTDTQYF. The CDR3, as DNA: TGTGCCAGTAGTCAGCAGGGAGGCACAGATACGCAGTATTTT.

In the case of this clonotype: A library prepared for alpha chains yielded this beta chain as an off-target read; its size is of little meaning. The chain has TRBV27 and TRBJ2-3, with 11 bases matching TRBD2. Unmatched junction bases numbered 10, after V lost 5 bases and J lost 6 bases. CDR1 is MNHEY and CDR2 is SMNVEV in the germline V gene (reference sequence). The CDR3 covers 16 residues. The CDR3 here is CASSPLSGRARDTQYF. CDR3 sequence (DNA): TGTGCCAGCAGTCCCCTTAGCGGGAGGGCCAGGGATACGCAGTATTTT.

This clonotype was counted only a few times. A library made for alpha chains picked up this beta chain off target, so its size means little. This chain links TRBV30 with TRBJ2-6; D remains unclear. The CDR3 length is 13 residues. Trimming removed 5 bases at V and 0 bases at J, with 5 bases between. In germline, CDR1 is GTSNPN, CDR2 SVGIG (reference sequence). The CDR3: CAWGNSGANVLTF. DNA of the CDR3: TGTGCCTGGGGCAACTCTGGGGCCAACGTCCTGACTTTC.

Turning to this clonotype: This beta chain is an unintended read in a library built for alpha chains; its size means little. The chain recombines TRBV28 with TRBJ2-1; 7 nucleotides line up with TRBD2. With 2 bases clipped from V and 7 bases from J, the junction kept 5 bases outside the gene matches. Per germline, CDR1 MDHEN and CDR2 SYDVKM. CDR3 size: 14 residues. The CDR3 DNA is TGTGCCAGCAGTTTAGCGGGAGAAGGGAATGAGCAGTTCTTC. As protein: CASSLAGEGNEQFF.